These 14 T cell receptor beta chains originate from one sample sequenced in a study of cytomegalovirus exposure and HLA in healthy donors (dated by TCRdb to 2017 to 2019). The library was made by the immunoSEQ multiplex PCR assay. A mixture of 60 forward primers for TCR Vbeta segments and 13 reverse primers for TCR Jbeta segments was used in the multiplex PCR. The immuneACCESS repertoire file appears here via TCRdb, limited to in-frame rearrangements. These files lack a portion of the clones; in checked studies, under half of the deficit traces to unresolved V genes, and the cause of the others is not known. This sample has under 150,000 clones in its table, and less than 85% of those were observed once. About 2.6% of the sample rests with the top ten. The source material was PBMCs. Receptors were obtained from a young man in good health and CMV-seronegative.

This sequence joins TRBV27 and TRBJ2-1; possibly TRBD1 for D (6 bases). Per germline, CDR1 MNHEY and CDR2 SMNVEV (reference sequence). This CDR3 is 14 amino acids long. V was clipped by 5 bases and J by 6 bases, with 14 bases between them. In DNA, the CDR3 is TGTGCCAGCAGTACAGGGACGGATGGCAATGAGCAGTTCTTC. As protein: CASSTGTDGNEQFF.

This clone was recorded once. V is TRBV5-1 and J is TRBJ2-1; TRBD2 matches at 13 bases. CDR1 and CDR2 from the germline V gene are SGHRS and YFSETQ. This CDR3 comprises 18 residues. With V trimmed by 3 bases and J by 3 bases, 9 bases remained unmatched. DNA of the CDR3: TGCGCCAGCAGCTCGGGACTAGCGGGACTAAGAGTCTACAATGAGCAGTTCTTC. Protein product: CASSSGLAGLRVYNEQFF.

This rearrangement joins TRBV10-2 to TRBJ2-7; 8 bases line up with TRBD2. The CDR3 is 13 amino acids. J was trimmed by 3 bases and V by 5 bases; bases with no gene match: 3. The germline gives CDR1 WSHSY, CDR2 SAAADI. CDR3 sequence (DNA): TGCGCCAGCAGTTCGGGAGGGAGCTACGAGCAGTACTTC. This encodes CASSSGGSYEQYF.

The chain carries TRBV7-9 and TRBJ1-1; 8 bases map to TRBD1. Trimming took 1 base from V and 3 from J; bases not matched to a gene: 10. The CDR3 covers 17 residues. Germline V gene sequence: CDR1 SEHNR, CDR2 FQNEAQ (reference sequence). CDR3 loop: CASSLVRTGRFDTEAFF. Written as DNA, the CDR3 is TGTGCCAGCAGCTTAGTCCGGACAGGGAGGTTCGACACTGAAGCTTTCTTT. Variable domain in full (rest from reference TRBV7-9 and TRBJ1-1): DTGVSQNPRHKITKRGQNVTFRCDPISEHNRLYWYRQTLGQGPEFLTYFQNEAQLEKSRLLSDRFSAERPKGSFSTLEIQRTEQGDSAMYLCASSLVRTGRFDTEAFFGQGTRLTVV.

This rearrangement joins TRBV10-1 to TRBJ2-7, with TRBD2 matching over 9 bases. This CDR3 region has 13 residues. The V segment lost 7 bases and the J segment 2 bases; nucleotides outside the gene matches: 3. From germline, CDR1 is WNHNN and CDR2 SYGVQD (reference sequence). The CDR3 sequence is CASKPSGAYEQYF. For the CDR3, the DNA is TGCGCCAGCAAGCCTAGCGGGGCCTACGAGCAGTACTTC.

This chain connects TRBV5-4 to TRBJ2-7; tentatively, D is TRBD2 (5 bases). V gave up 1 base and J gave up 3 bases, with 20 bases separating them. CDR3 size: 17 residues. Germline CDR1 and CDR2: SGHNT and YYREEE (reference sequence). The CDR3 coding sequence is TGTGCCAGCAGCTTGTTTAGCCCTAGCAACCCGAACTACGAGCAGTACTTC. Translated: CASSLFSPSNPNYEQYF.

The chain is built from TRBV27 and TRBJ2-2, with D perhaps matching TRBD2 (7 bases). The CDR3 covers 15 residues. Germline CDR1 reads MNHEY; CDR2 reads SMNVEV (reference sequence). V was shortened by 2 bases and J by 4 bases, with 11 bases between the two germline ends. This CDR3 is CASSLPGGGTGELFF. The CDR3 nucleotides read TGTGCCAGCAGTTTACCGGGGGGCGGCACCGGGGAGCTGTTTTTT.

The chain uses TRBV19 and TRBJ2-7, with 7 bases lining up with TRBD2. Germline-derived CDR1 and CDR2 are LNHDA and SQIVND (reference sequence). V shed 3 bases, J shed 2 bases, and the junction held 7 bases outside the gene matches. This CDR3 is built from 15 residues. The CDR3 coding sequence is TGTGCCAGTAGTATTTCGGCGGGAGAGGCCTACGAGCAGTACTTC. Its translation is CASSISAGEAYEQYF.

CDR3 sequence: CASSPSTGAEAFF. DNA of the CDR3: TGTGCCAGCAGCCCATCCACAGGGGCGGAAGCTTTCTTT. The gene calls are TRBV7-9 and TRBJ1-1; 7 bases map to TRBD1. The CDR3 spans 13 residues. CDR1 and CDR2 from the germline V gene are SEHNR and FQNEAQ (reference sequence). V dropped 5 bases and J dropped 8; count of bases not matched to a gene: 8.

This sequence joins TRBV11-3 and TRBJ2-7, with 9 bases identical to TRBD1. CDR1 is SGHNT, CDR2 YENEEA, per germline. The trim removed 5 bases at V and 6 bases at J, leaving 11 bases unmatched. There are 15 residues in the CDR3. The DNA for the CDR3 is TGTGCCAGCAGCATAAGCCGGGACAGGGTAGGCGAGCAGTACTTC. Translation gives CASSISRDRVGEQYF.

A few counts support this clone. V usage is TRBV6-5 and J usage is TRBJ1-1; possibly TRBD1 for D (6 bases). The CDR3 is 16 residues long. Germline assignment: CDR1 MNHEY and CDR2 SVGAGI. V was clipped by 1 base and J by 5 bases, with 17 bases between them. For the CDR3, the DNA is TGTGCCAGCAGTTACTTACAGGGTTTAGTATTGACTGAAGCTTTCTTT. Translation gives CASSYLQGLVLTEAFF.

CDR3 amino acids: CASGKTGGSEKLFF. The CDR3 DNA reads as TGTGCCAGCGGAAAGACAGGGGGAAGTGAAAAACTGTTTTTT. The gene calls are TRBV5-8 and TRBJ1-4, with 9 positions matching TRBD1. The CDR3 is made up of 14 amino acids. The germline V gene encodes CDR1 SGHTS and CDR2 YDEGEE. V lost 7 bases and J lost 7; bases outside the gene matches: 8.

J is TRBJ2-7 and V is TRBV10-3, with 9 bases aligning to TRBD2. This CDR3 has 13 residues. The trim removed 8 bases at V and 3 bases at J, leaving 5 bases unmatched. Germline-derived CDR1 and CDR2 are ENHRY and SYGVKD. CDR3 coding DNA: TGTGCCATCTCGACTAGCGGAAACTACGAGCAGTACTTC. Its translation is CAISTSGNYEQYF.

The J gene is TRBJ2-7, the V gene TRBV18; D possibly corresponds to TRBD1 (6 bases). CDR3 size: 13 residues. The germline CDR1 and CDR2 sequences are KGHSH and LQKENI. V was cut by 3 bases and J by 3 bases, with 9 bases left in between. In DNA form, the CDR3 reads TGTGCCAGCTCACCGGGGGACATCTACGAGCAGTACTTC. Its protein is CASSPGDIYEQYF.